These T cell receptor beta chains were read from a single sample in a study of monozygotic twins with inflammatory bowel disease. TCRdb re-analyzed the 5' RACE reads; it lists each CDR3 protein once, without DNA. This sample contains some 130,000 distinct CDR3 sequences. Material for sequencing was blood. These receptors all come from a human donor with ulcerative colitis or Crohn's disease, or a healthy co-twin of an affected twin (not recorded which). Both conserved end residues are part of each CDR3.

>TRBV14|TRBJ1-1
CASSPSRAEAFF
>TRBV7-2|TRBJ2-3
CASSKKDLTDTQYF
>TRBV5-1|TRBJ2-3
CASSSAGTRGRGPTDTQYF
>TRBV20-1|TRBJ1-6
CSARPLFTSPLHF
>TRBV7-9|TRBJ1-5
CASSWGEGTNQPQHF
>TRBV7-2|TRBJ2-2
CASSYLQGASGELFF
>TRBV30|TRBJ1-6
CAWSVGQNSSPLHF
>TRBV10-3|TRBJ2-3
CAINLGGRTDTQYF
>TRBV6-1|TRBJ2-2
CASSEMRGRTGELFF
>TRBV14|TRBJ1-2
CASSQVQGGGYTF
>TRBV11-3|TRBJ1-1
CASSLVWQGANTEAFF
>TRBV12-3/TRBV12-4|TRBJ2-3
CASSSFDTQYF
>TRBV4-2|TRBJ2-7
CASSQPGTGVYEQYF
>TRBV7-9|TRBJ1-1
CASSPIRDRAPEAFF
>TRBV7-3|TRBJ1-2
CASSSGRGGDGYTF
>TRBV29-1|TRBJ1-1
CSVVTRNTEAFF
>TRBV12-3/TRBV12-4|TRBJ1-4
CASSSGQPGGKLFF
>TRBV28|TRBJ1-2
CASSGVNYGYTF
>TRBV6-5|TRBJ2-1
CASSYPSGSSYNEQFF
>TRBV7-9|TRBJ1-4
CASNTGGMFEKLFF
>TRBV6-5|TRBJ2-7
CASSYSIGRQASGEQYF
>TRBV7-2|TRBJ2-1
CASSLTGHNEQFF
>TRBV5-5|TRBJ2-1
CASSHGTSGSYEQFF
>TRBV30|TRBJ1-4
CAWGPISGDEKLFF
>TRBV6-5|TRBJ2-7
CASSYSAMPGQEYEQYF
>TRBV20-1|TRBJ2-1
CSARDKGVAGAPLFF
>TRBV10-3|TRBJ2-5
CAIKGTEKQETQYF
>TRBV12-3/TRBV12-4|TRBJ1-5
CASSWTGNSNQPQHF
>TRBV7-2|TRBJ1-2
CASSWPPGWNYGYTF
>TRBV5-1|TRBJ1-3
CASSLTTAGNTIYF
>TRBV30|TRBJ2-5
CAWRGPQWEETQYF
>TRBV6-2/TRBV6-3|TRBJ2-5
CASSYNRGQGETQYF
>TRBV12-3/TRBV12-4|TRBJ2-5
CASSLTDGETQYF